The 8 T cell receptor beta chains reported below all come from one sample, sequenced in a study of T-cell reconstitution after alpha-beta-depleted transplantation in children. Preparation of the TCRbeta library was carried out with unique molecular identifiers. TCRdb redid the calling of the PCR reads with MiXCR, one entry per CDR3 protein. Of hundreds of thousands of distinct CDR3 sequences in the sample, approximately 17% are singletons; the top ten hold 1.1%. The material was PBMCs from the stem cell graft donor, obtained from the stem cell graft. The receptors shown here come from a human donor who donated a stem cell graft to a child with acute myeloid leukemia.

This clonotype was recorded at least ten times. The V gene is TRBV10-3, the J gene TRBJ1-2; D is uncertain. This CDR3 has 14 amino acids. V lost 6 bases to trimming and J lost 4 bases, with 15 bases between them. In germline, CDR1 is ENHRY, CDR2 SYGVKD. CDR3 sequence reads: CAIRGGPPSYGYTF. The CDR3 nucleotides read TGTGCCATCAGGGGAGGGCCCCCTAGCTATGGCTACACCTTC.

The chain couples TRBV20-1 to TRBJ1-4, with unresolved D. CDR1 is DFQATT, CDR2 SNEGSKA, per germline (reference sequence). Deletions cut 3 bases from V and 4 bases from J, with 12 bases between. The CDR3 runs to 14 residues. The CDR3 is CSARRPASNEKLFF. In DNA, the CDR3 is TGCAGTGCTAGGCGTCCCGCAAGTAATGAAAAACTGTTTTTT.

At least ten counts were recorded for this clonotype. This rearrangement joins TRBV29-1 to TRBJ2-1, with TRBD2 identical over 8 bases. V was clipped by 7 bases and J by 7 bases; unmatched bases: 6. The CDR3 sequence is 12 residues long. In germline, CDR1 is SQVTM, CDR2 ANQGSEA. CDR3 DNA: TGCAGCGCCACTAGCGGTGGTAATGAGCAGTTCTTC. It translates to CSATSGGNEQFF.

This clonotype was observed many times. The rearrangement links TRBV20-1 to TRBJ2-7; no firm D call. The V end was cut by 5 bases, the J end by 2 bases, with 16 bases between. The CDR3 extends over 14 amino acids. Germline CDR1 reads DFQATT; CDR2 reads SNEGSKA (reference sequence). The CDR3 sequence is CSASKTTKTYEQYF. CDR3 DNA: TGCAGTGCTTCAAAGACGACGAAGACCTACGAGCAGTACTTC.

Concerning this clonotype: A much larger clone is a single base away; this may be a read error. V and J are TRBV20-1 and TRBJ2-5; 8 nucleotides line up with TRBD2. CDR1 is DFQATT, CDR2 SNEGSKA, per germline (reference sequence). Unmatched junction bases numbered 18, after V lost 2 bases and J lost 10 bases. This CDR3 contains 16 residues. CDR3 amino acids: CSARREGGGTLKNQYF. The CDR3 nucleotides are TGCAGTGCTAGAAGGGAGGGCGGGGGGACACTGAAGAACCAGTACTTC.

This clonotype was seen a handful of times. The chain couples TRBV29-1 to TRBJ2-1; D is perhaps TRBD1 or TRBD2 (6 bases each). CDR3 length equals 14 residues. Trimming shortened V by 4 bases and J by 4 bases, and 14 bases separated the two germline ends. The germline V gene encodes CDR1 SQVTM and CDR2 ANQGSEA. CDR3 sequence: CSVGGWGAYNEQFF. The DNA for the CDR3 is TGCAGCGTTGGTGGGTGGGGGGCTTACAATGAGCAGTTCTTC.

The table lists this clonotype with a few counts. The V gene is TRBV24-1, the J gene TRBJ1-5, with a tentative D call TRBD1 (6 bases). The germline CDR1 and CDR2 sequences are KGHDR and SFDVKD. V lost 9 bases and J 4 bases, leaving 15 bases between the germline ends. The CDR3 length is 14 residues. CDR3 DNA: TGTGCCACCCAAGGAACAGGGCCGAATCAGCCCCAGCATTTT. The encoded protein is CATQGTGPNQPQHF.

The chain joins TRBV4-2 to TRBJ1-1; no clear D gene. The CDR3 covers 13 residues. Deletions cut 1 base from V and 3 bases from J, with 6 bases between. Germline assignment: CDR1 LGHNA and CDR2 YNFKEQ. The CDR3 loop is CASSQVVDTEAFF. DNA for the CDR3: TGTGCCAGCAGCCAAGTTGTCGACACTGAAGCTTTCTTT.